The 30 T cell receptor beta chains in this list originate from one sample, sequenced in a study of Ad26.COV2.S vaccination and SARS-CoV-2 variants. Sequencing was performed with immunoSEQ multiplex PCR; in TCRdb, only in-frame clones are kept and a portion is missing. The sample gives about 440,000 clones, around nine tenths of which show up once; roughly 13% is in the top ten. Treatment indicated: roughly 18 received Ad26.COV2.S at low or high dose, single or two shots; several received placebo; per-sample allocation not given. Samples analyzed were those drawn on day 63 after the first vaccine or placebo injection. The sequenced sample was peripheral blood, obtained in a trial of Ad26.COV2.S vaccine versus placebo. The receptors shown here come from a person aged 18-60 years who received the Ad26.COV2.S COVID-19 vaccine or a placebo.

The rearrangement uses TRBV28 and TRBJ1-5; D perhaps matches TRBD1 (5 bases). Germline CDR1 MDHEN, CDR2 SYDVKM. Trimming took off 0 bases at V and 7 bases at J, with 16 bases between the two ends. The CDR3 covers 16 residues. CDR3 protein: CASSLWGGDFGQPQHF. CDR3 sequence (DNA): TGTGCCAGCAGTTTATGGGGAGGGGATTTTGGGCAGCCCCAGCATTTT.

The chain carries TRBV9 and TRBJ2-5; TRBD2 matches at 7 bases. Germline values: CDR1 SGDLS, CDR2 YYNGEE. V shed 4 bases and J 1 base; nucleotides not matched to a gene: 7. The CDR3 loop spans 15 amino acids. DNA for the CDR3: TGTGCCAGCAGCACTCGTCCGGGGGGCCAAGAGACCCAGTACTTC. It specifies CASSTRPGGQETQYF.

The chain employs TRBV27 and TRBJ1-6, with 9 bases that match TRBD1. This CDR3 is 14 amino acids long. After removal of 8 bases from V and 10 bases from J, the junction contained 9 bases not matched to a gene. The germline V gene has CDR1 MNHEY and CDR2 SMNVEV (reference sequence). The CDR3: CASRTGATLSPLHF. In DNA form, the CDR3 reads TGTGCCAGCCGGACAGGGGCGACTCTATCACCCCTCCACTTT.

The gene calls are TRBV10-3 and TRBJ2-7, with 7 bases lining up with TRBD1. Germline V gene data show CDR1 as ENHRY and CDR2 as SYGVKD. The J segment lost 2 bases and the V segment lost 6 bases, leaving 1 base of the junction unmatched. The CDR3 extends over 12 amino acids. CDR3 nucleotide sequence: TGTGCCATCAGCGGGACAGCCTACGAGCAGTACTTC. Protein: CAISGTAYEQYF.

V and J are TRBV7-3 and TRBJ2-1; TRBD2 matches at 11 bases. The junction had 6 bases not matched to a gene; V was cut back by 5 bases and J by 6 bases. This CDR3 comprises 15 residues. Germline V gene data show CDR1 as SGHTA and CDR2 as FQGTGA. CDR3 sequence (DNA): TGTGCCAGCAGCCAACTAGCGGGAGTTGCCAATGAGCAGTTCTTC. This translates into CASSQLAGVANEQFF.

This chain uses TRBV5-6 with TRBJ2-2; possible D gene TRBD2, 5 bases. V gave up 3 bases and J gave up 1 base, with 19 bases separating them. Germline CDR1 SGHDT, CDR2 YYEEEE. The CDR3 sequence is 18 residues long. The DNA of the CDR3 is TGTGCCAGCAGCTCATCCTGGACGGGAAGCTGGAACACCGGGGAGCTGTTTTTT. Translated, it gives CASSSSWTGSWNTGELFF.

This rearrangement joins TRBV5-4 to TRBJ2-2, with D unresolved. Trimming took 4 bases from V and 2 from J, leaving 9 bases between them. Germline V gene lookup returns CDR1 SGHNT and CDR2 YYREEE (reference sequence). The CDR3 spans 14 residues. The CDR3 reads CASSPIQNTGELFF. In DNA form, the CDR3 reads TGTGCCAGCAGCCCGATTCAAAACACCGGGGAGCTGTTTTTT. The full variable domain, rest sourced from reference TRBV5-4 and TRBJ2-2, is ETGVTQSPTHLIKTRGQQVTLRCSSQSGHNTVSWYQQALGQGPQFIFQYYREEENGRGNFPPRFSGLQFPNYSSELNVNALELDDSALYLCASSPIQNTGELFFGEGSRLTVL.

The rearrangement joins TRBV2 to TRBJ2-7; D remains unclear. The CDR3 runs to 14 residues. Germline V lookup: CDR1 SNHLY, CDR2 FYNNEI. V was pared by 4 bases and J by 4 bases, with 14 bases between. For the CDR3, the DNA is TGTGCCAGCAGTGTGTCCATACAGAGGTACGAGCAGTACTTC. The encoded protein is CASSVSIQRYEQYF. Drawing the rest from reference TRBV2 and TRBJ2-7, the complete variable domain is EPEVTQTPSHQVTQMGQEVILRCVPISNHLYFYWYRQILGQKVEFLVSFYNNEISEKSEIFDDQFSVERPDGSNFTLKIRSTKLEDSAMYFCASSVSIQRYEQYFGPGTRLTVT.

The rearrangement joins TRBV20-1 to TRBJ2-7, with D unclear. This CDR3 is 11 amino acids long. Germline lookup yields CDR1 DFQATT and CDR2 SNEGSKA (reference sequence). V was cut by 3 bases and J by 4 bases, with 7 bases left in between. The CDR3 loop is CSASGQYEQYF. The DNA for the CDR3 is TGCAGTGCTAGTGGGCAGTACGAGCAGTACTTC.

As for this clone: This CDR3 is also generated by other DNA sequences in the sample. J is TRBJ1-1 and V is TRBV12-3 or TRBV12-4, with 8 bases matching TRBD1. V lost 6 bases, J lost 5 bases, and 5 bases stayed unmatched. The CDR3 extends over 13 amino acids. The DNA for the CDR3 is TGTGCCAGCAGCCAAACAGGGGGAACTGAAGCTTTCTTT. This gives the protein CASSQTGGTEAFF.

This rearrangement joins TRBV4-3 to TRBJ2-7; a possible D gene is TRBD2 (5 bases). Germline CDR1 and CDR2: LGHNA and YSLEER. The CDR3 is 17 residues long. Trimming removed 0 bases from V and 3 bases from J, with 18 bases in between. The CDR3 region has the DNA TGCGCCAGCAGCCAAGATCTCGGGGAAGGTTCGGGCTACGAGCAGTACTTC. Translation: CASSQDLGEGSGYEQYF.

The chain recombines TRBV2 with TRBJ1-3, with D unresolved. The CDR3 covers 13 residues. V lost 10 bases, J lost 4 bases, and 14 bases lay in between. Germline V CDR1 and CDR2: SNHLY, FYNNEI. The CDR3 DNA sequence: TGTGCCACCCGACTCGGGGAAGGAAACACCATATATTTT. Translated, it gives CATRLGEGNTIYF. Using reference TRBV2 and TRBJ1-3 for the parts outside the CDR3, the full variable domain is EPEVTQTPSHQVTQMGQEVILRCVPISNHLYFYWYRQILGQKVEFLVSFYNNEISEKSEIFDDQFSVERPDGSNFTLKIRSTKLEDSAMYFCATRLGEGNTIYFGEGSWLTVV.

This chain connects TRBV5-1 to TRBJ2-5; 9 positions match TRBD1. Germline V lookup: CDR1 SGHRS, CDR2 YFSETQ. V was clipped by 4 bases and J by 3 bases; unmatched bases: 19. This CDR3 is built from 19 residues. The CDR3 here is CASSTSPAATGGREETQYF. CDR3 DNA sequence: TGCGCCAGCAGCACCTCACCTGCGGCGACAGGGGGAAGGGAAGAGACCCAGTACTTC.

The chain uses TRBV10-3 and TRBJ2-4; 7 positions agree with TRBD1. The CDR3 covers 14 residues. Germline CDR1 reads ENHRY; CDR2 reads SYGVKD. The V segment lost 6 bases and the J segment 6 bases; nucleotides outside the gene matches: 8. The CDR3 spells CAISTQGIGNIQYF. The CDR3 DNA follows: TGTGCCATCAGCACACAGGGGATTGGAAACATTCAGTACTTC.

The chain is built from TRBV2 and TRBJ2-1, with TRBD2 identical over 8 bases. Germline CDR1 reads SNHLY; CDR2 reads FYNNEI. With 7 bases clipped from V and 6 bases from J, the junction kept 8 bases outside the gene matches. This CDR3 region has 14 residues. CDR3 coding DNA: TGTGCCAGCACCGCAGCGGGAGCCGTCAATGAGCAGTTCTTC. It yields the protein CASTAAGAVNEQFF.

The chain is built from TRBV6-2 or TRBV6-3 and TRBJ2-1; 8 bases align to TRBD1. This CDR3 is built from 17 residues. Germline CDR1 and CDR2: MNHEY and SVGEGT. V trimming: 0 bases; J trimming: 2 bases; junction bases outside the gene matches: 6. The CDR3 DNA sequence: TGTGCCAGCAGTTACTCGGGTGGGACAGGAACCTACAATGAGCAGTTCTTC. Its translation is CASSYSGGTGTYNEQFF.

This chain links TRBV11-2 with TRBJ2-5, with D unclear. This CDR3 is built from 13 residues. Germline values: CDR1 SGHAT, CDR2 FQNNGV. Trimming removed 5 bases at V and 5 bases at J, with 12 bases between. The CDR3 DNA reads TGTGCCAGCAGCCCAGCCGGTCGGGAGACCCAGTACTTC. Translated: CASSPAGRETQYF.

V is TRBV10-3 and J is TRBJ2-1, with 8 nucleotides matching TRBD2. The CDR3 consists of 15 residues. Trimming removed 6 bases from V and 2 bases from J; junction bases left unmatched: 6. Germline V gene data show CDR1 as ENHRY and CDR2 as SYGVKD. In nucleotides, the CDR3 is TGTGCCATCAGGACTTCGGGACTAGCCTACAATGAGCAGTTCTTC. Translating gives CAIRTSGLAYNEQFF.

J is TRBJ2-5 and V is TRBV5-1, with 9 bases identical to TRBD2. The CDR3 totals 15 residues. V shed 0 bases and J 5 bases; nucleotides not matched to a gene: 5. Germline V lookup: CDR1 SGHRS, CDR2 YFSETQ. The DNA for the CDR3 is TGCGCCAGCAGCTTGGGGCGGGAGGGGATTGAGACCCAGTACTTC. Protein product: CASSLGREGIETQYF. The complete variable domain, with remaining parts taken from reference TRBV5-1 and TRBJ2-5, reads KAGVTQTPRYLIKTRGQQVTLSCSPISGHRSVSWYQQTPGQGLQFLFEYFSETQRNKGNFPGRFSGRQFSNSRSEMNVSTLELGDSALYLCASSLGREGIETQYFGPGTRLLVL.

V and J are TRBV6-6 and TRBJ1-2; D is uncertain. Looked up from germline, CDR1 is MNHNY and CDR2 is SVGAGI (reference sequence). The CDR3 consists of 13 residues. Deletions cut 2 bases from V and 7 bases from J, with 11 bases between. The chain's CDR3 is CASSYPGLSGYTF. CDR3 nucleotide sequence: TGTGCCAGCAGTTACCCCGGATTGAGTGGCTACACCTTC.

This clone was seen only once. The chain joins TRBV5-4 to TRBJ1-2, with 10 bases identical to TRBD1. The CDR3 has 15 residues. Germline trimming cut 4 bases from V and 8 bases from J; bases unmatched to any gene: 11. Germline lookup yields CDR1 SGHNT and CDR2 YYREEE (reference sequence). The CDR3: CASSPPGQGFGGYTF. Here the CDR3 DNA reads TGTGCCAGCAGCCCCCCGGGACAGGGGTTCGGCGGCTACACCTTC. Using reference TRBV5-4 and TRBJ1-2 for the parts outside the CDR3, the full variable domain is ETGVTQSPTHLIKTRGQQVTLRCSSQSGHNTVSWYQQALGQGPQFIFQYYREEENGRGNFPPRFSGLQFPNYSSELNVNALELDDSALYLCASSPPGQGFGGYTFGSGTRLTVV.

J is TRBJ2-2 and V is TRBV28; possibly TRBD2 for D (6 bases). V dropped 6 bases and J dropped 4 bases, with 18 bases sitting between them. Germline assignment: CDR1 MDHEN and CDR2 SYDVKM. This CDR3 has 16 amino acids. The CDR3: CASSPRRGFLTGELFF. The CDR3 DNA follows: TGTGCCAGCAGCCCCAGGCGGGGCTTTCTCACCGGGGAGCTGTTTTTT.

This clone was seen once. The V and J genes are TRBV5-1 and TRBJ1-4, with 8 nucleotides matching TRBD1. Losses at the gene ends were 7 bases for V and 8 bases for J; bases not matched to a gene: 7. Germline assignment: CDR1 SGHRS and CDR2 YFSETQ. The CDR3 totals 13 residues. CDR3 DNA sequence: TGCGCCAGCGGCTCGGACAGGGCCGAAAAACTGTTTTTT. Amino acid sequence: CASGSDRAEKLFF.

This clone was seen only a few times. This rearrangement joins TRBV10-3 to TRBJ2-7, with D perhaps matching TRBD2 (5 bases). The V gene's germline CDR1 is ENHRY and CDR2 SYGVKD. CDR3 length: 12 amino acids. The germline V and J ends were trimmed by 3 bases and 5 bases, with 8 bases remaining between them. CDR3 amino acids: CAISEAANEQYF. Written as DNA, the CDR3 is TGTGCCATCAGTGAAGCGGCGAACGAGCAGTACTTC.

This clone has a handful of counts. In DNA, the CDR3 is TGTGCCACCAGTCTTGGAGGGGGGAACACTGAAGCTTTCTTT. This translates into CATSLGGGNTEAFF. V is TRBV24-1 and J is TRBJ1-1; TRBD1 is a possible D gene (6 bases). Trimming took off 6 bases at V and 1 base at J, with 11 bases between the two ends. This CDR3 contains 14 residues. Germline CDR1 reads KGHDR; CDR2 reads SFDVKD.

The rearrangement joins TRBV4-1 to TRBJ1-1; D might be TRBD1 (6 bases). Germline assignment: CDR1 MGHRA and CDR2 YSYEKL. The CDR3 covers 17 residues. V was cut by 0 bases and J by 5 bases, with 19 bases left in between. The CDR3 region has the DNA TGCGCCAGCAGCCAAGATCGCGCAGGGGATACGAGAACTGAAGCTTTCTTT. As protein: CASSQDRAGDTRTEAFF.

In the case of this clone: Other nucleotide sequences from this sample produce the same CDR3. This CDR3 reads CASSLGTASYEQYF. In nucleotides, the CDR3 is TGCGCCAGCAGCCTCGGGACAGCCTCCTACGAGCAGTACTTC. The chain is built from TRBV5-1 and TRBJ2-7, with 7 bases fitting TRBD1. Germline V gene sequence: CDR1 SGHRS, CDR2 YFSETQ. V was clipped by 4 bases and J by 0 bases; unmatched bases: 4. This CDR3 region has 14 residues.

The chain employs TRBV2 and TRBJ1-1; no firm D call. CDR1 is SNHLY and CDR2 is FYNNEI in the germline V gene. Trimming pared 6 bases from V and 2 bases from J, leaving 7 bases between. The CDR3 is 12 residues long. The CDR3 sequence is CASSSGNTEAFF. In nucleotides, the CDR3 is TGTGCCAGCAGCTCAGGAAACACTGAAGCTTTCTTT.

This sequence joins TRBV5-4 and TRBJ2-1; TRBD2 matches 13 bases. From germline, CDR1 is SGHNT and CDR2 YYREEE (reference sequence). The CDR3 runs to 17 residues. The V gene end was trimmed by 3 bases and the J gene end by 7 bases; junction bases not matched to a gene: 10. CDR3 region: CASSSRLAGGRINEQFF. CDR3 DNA: TGTGCCAGCAGCTCAAGACTAGCGGGAGGACGAATAAATGAGCAGTTCTTC.

This clone has just one count. The chain uses TRBV5-3 and TRBJ1-1; possibly TRBD1 for D (6 bases). TRBV5-3 is filed as an ORF, its function uncertain. This CDR3 contains 16 residues. V dropped 5 bases and J dropped 1 base, with 18 bases sitting between them. CDR3 region: CARRGADQDRNTEAFF. The CDR3 DNA follows: TGTGCCAGAAGGGGGGCAGACCAGGACCGGAACACTGAAGCTTTCTTT.